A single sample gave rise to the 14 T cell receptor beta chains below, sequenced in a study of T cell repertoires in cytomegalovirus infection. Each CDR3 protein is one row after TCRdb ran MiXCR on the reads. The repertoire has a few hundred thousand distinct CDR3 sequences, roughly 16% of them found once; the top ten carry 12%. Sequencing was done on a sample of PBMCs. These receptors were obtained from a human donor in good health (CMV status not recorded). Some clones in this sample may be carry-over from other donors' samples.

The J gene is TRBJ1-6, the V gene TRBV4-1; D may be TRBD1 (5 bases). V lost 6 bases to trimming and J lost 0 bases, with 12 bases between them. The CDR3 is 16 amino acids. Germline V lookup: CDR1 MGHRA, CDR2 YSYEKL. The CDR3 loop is CASRLDRSSYNSPLHF. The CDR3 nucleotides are TGCGCCAGCAGACTCGACAGAAGCTCCTATAATTCACCCCTCCACTTT.

CDR3 region: CARDREFMNTEAFF. The CDR3 nucleotides read TGTGCCCGGGACAGGGAGTTCATGAACACTGAAGCTTTCTTT. The V and J genes are TRBV27 and TRBJ1-1; 9 bases fit TRBD1. Germline CDR1 MNHEY, CDR2 SMNVEV (reference sequence). The V segment lost 11 bases and the J segment 0 bases; nucleotides outside the gene matches: 7. The CDR3 totals 14 residues.

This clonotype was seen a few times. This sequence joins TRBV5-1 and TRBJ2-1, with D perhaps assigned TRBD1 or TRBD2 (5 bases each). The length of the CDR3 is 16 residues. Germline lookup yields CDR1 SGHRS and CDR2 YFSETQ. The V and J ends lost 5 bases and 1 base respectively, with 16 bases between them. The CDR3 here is CASRIGDALSYNEQFF. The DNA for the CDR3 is TGCGCCAGCAGAATTGGGGACGCACTATCCTACAATGAGCAGTTCTTC. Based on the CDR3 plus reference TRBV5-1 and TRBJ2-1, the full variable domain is KAGVTQTPRYLIKTRGQQVTLSCSPISGHRSVSWYQQTPGQGLQFLFEYFSETQRNKGNFPGRFSGRQFSNSRSEMNVSTLELGDSALYLCASRIGDALSYNEQFFGPGTRLTVL.

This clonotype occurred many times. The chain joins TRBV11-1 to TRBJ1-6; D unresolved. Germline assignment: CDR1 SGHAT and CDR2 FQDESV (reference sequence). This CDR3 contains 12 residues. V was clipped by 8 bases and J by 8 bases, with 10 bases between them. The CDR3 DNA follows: TGTGCCAGCTCATCCGACTATTCACCCCTCCACTTT. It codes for CASSSDYSPLHF. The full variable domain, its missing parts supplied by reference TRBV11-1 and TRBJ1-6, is EAEVAQSPRYKITEKSQAVAFWCDPISGHATLYWYRQILGQGPELLVQFQDESVVDDSQLPKDRFSAERLKGVDSTLKIQPAELGDSAMYLCASSSDYSPLHFGNGTRLTVT.

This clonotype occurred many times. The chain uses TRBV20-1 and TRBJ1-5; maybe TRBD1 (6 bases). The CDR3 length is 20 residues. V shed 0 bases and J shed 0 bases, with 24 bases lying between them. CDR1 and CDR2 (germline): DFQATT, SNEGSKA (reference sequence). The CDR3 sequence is CSAREPPGTPGGYSNQPQHF. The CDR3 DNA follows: TGCAGTGCTAGAGAGCCCCCCGGGACACCCGGCGGGTATAGCAATCAGCCCCAGCATTTT.

CDR3 loop: CASSVFGNQPQHF. CDR3 bases: TGTGCCAGCAGTGTATTCGGCAATCAGCCCCAGCATTTT. V is TRBV2 and J is TRBJ1-5; no clear D. The CDR3 contains 13 residues. CDR1 is SNHLY and CDR2 is FYNNEI in the germline V gene. Between the trimmed V and J ends, which lost 4 bases and 2 bases, there was a span of 6 bases.

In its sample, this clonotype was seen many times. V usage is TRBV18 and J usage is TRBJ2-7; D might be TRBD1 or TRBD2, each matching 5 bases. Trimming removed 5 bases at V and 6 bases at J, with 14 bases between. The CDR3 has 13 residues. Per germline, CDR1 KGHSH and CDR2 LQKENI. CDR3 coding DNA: TGTGCCAGCTCAATTAATAAGGGGAGCGAGCAGTACTTC. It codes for CASSINKGSEQYF.

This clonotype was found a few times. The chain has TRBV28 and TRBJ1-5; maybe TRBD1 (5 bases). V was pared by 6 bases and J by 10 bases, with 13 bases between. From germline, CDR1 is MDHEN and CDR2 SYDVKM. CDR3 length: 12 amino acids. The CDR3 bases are TGTGCCAGCAGGCCCTCGACAGTACCCCAGCATTTT. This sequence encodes CASRPSTVPQHF.

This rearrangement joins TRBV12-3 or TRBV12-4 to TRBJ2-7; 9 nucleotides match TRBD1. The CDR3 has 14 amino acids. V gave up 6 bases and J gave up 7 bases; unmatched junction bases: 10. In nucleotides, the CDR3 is TGTGCCAGCAGCCGACAGGGGGACGTGGGGGAGCAGTACTTC. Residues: CASSRQGDVGEQYF.

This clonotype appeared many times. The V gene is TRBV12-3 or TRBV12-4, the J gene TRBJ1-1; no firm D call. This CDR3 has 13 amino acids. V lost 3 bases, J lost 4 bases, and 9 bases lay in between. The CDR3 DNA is TGTGCCAGCAGTTTTGGAGTCGGCACTGAAGCTTTCTTT. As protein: CASSFGVGTEAFF.

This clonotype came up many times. Here the CDR3 DNA reads TGTGCCAGCAGTCCGGACTACCGCGGAGGCTACACCTTC. Amino acid sequence: CASSPDYRGGYTF. The chain couples TRBV28 to TRBJ1-2; D unresolved. The V end was cut by 5 bases, the J end by 8 bases, with 15 bases between. There are 13 residues in the CDR3. CDR1 and CDR2 from the germline V gene are MDHEN and SYDVKM.

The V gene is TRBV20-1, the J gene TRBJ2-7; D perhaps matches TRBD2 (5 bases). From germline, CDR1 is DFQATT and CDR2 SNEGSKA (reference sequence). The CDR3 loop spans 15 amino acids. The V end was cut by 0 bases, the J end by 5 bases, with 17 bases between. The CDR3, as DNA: TGCAGTGCTAGAGATCAAGGGAGCAATCTCAACGAGCAGTACTTC. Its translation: CSARDQGSNLNEQYF.

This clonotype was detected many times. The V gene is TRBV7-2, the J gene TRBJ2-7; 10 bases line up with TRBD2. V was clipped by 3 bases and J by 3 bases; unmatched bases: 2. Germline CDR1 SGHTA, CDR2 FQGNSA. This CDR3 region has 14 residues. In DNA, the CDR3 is TGTGCCAGCAGCTTTAGCGGGGGGAGCTACGAGCAGTACTTC. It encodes CASSFSGGSYEQYF.

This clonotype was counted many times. The CDR3 DNA is TGTGCCAGCAGCTGGGGACAGAGTGAACCCCTCCACTTT. This sequence encodes CASSWGQSEPLHF. The V and J genes are TRBV5-8 and TRBJ1-6, with TRBD1 matching over 7 bases. Germline V gene sequence: CDR1 SGHTS, CDR2 YDEGEE. J gave up 12 bases and V 3 bases, and 6 bases lay outside the gene matches. The CDR3 is made up of 13 amino acids. The entire variable domain, with the rest obtained from reference TRBV5-8 and TRBJ1-6, is as follows: EAGVTQSPTHLIKTRGQQATLRCSPISGHTSVYWYQQALGLGLQFLLWYDEGEERNRGNFPPRFSGRQFPNYSSELNVNALELEDSALYLCASSWGQSEPLHFGNGTRLTVT.